The 29 T cell receptor beta chains below were found in one sample sequenced in a study of naive and memory T cell subsets (TCRdb year 2017). Receptor libraries were prepared by UMI-ligation and nested PCR. Instrument used: Illumina MiSeq. The beta constant-region primer consisted of an equimolar mixture of two oligonucleotides that together covered TRBC1 and TRBC2. Using fastp at Q25 and MiXCR, TCRdb reprocessed the public reads and kept productive beta chains. Entries are consolidated by CDR3 protein sequence, retaining the most common genes and DNA. Here the sample has under 100,000 distinct CDR3 sequences; more than 6.5% occur a single time. The top ten clonotypes cover about 1.6% of the sample. The sample consisted of central memory CD4+ T cells from blood. The cell subset or site label on this specimen signifies: central memory, CD45RA- CD27+. These receptors all come from a human donor in good health.

This clonotype has just a few counts. The chain combines TRBV3-1 with TRBJ2-1; 9 bases match TRBD2. Germline loops: CDR1 LGHDT, CDR2 YNNKEL (reference sequence). J lost 9 bases, V lost 1 base, and 7 bases had no gene match. CDR3 length: 15 amino acids. The CDR3 nucleotides are TGTGCCAGCAGCCAAGGACATAGCGGGAGTTCTGAGCAGTTCTTC. Residues: CASSQGHSGSSEQFF.

This clonotype was observed at least ten times. The rearrangement links TRBV5-5 to TRBJ2-7; 8 bases are shared with TRBD2. CDR3 length equals 14 residues. V gave up 4 bases and J gave up 3 bases; unmatched junction bases: 6. The germline V gene encodes CDR1 SGHKS and CDR2 YYEKEE (reference sequence). The CDR3 DNA follows: TGTGCCAGCAGCGGGTATAGCGGGATCTACGAGCAGTACTTC. Translation gives CASSGYSGIYEQYF.

This clonotype was counted between two and nine times. The rearrangement links TRBV21-1 to TRBJ2-7; TRBD1, as called in the table, went unchecked against the DNA. TRBV21-1 is a recognized pseudogene. This CDR3 has 17 amino acids. CDR3 amino acids: CASSPRGRVTRGGEQYF. As DNA, the CDR3 is TGTGCCAGCAGCCCTCGGGGGCGGGTCACTCGCGGGGGCGAGCAGTACTTC.

The sample holds many counts of this clonotype. V and J are TRBV20-1 and TRBJ1-3; possible D gene TRBD1, 5 bases. Trimming shortened V by 6 bases and J by 4 bases, and 16 bases separated the two germline ends. The CDR3 spans 14 residues. Germline V gives CDR1 DFQATT, CDR2 SNEGSKA (reference sequence). This chain's CDR3 is CSAERGMSGNTIYF. The CDR3 DNA follows: TGCAGTGCCGAGAGGGGAATGTCGGGAAACACCATATATTTT.

In this sample, this clonotype turned up a few times. The chain uses TRBV18 and TRBJ1-6, with D unresolved. The V gene's germline CDR1 is KGHSH and CDR2 LQKENI. The CDR3 runs to 15 residues. Trimming took off 3 bases at V and 9 bases at J, with 15 bases between the two ends. The CDR3 sequence is CASSPGQGDGSPLHF. Written as DNA, the CDR3 is TGTGCCAGCTCACCCGGCCAAGGAGATGGTTCACCCCTCCACTTT.

This clonotype was detected ten times or more. The chain combines TRBV29-1 with TRBJ1-4; 8 bases align to TRBD1. This CDR3 comprises 12 residues. V gave up 6 bases and J gave up 7 bases; unmatched junction bases: 4. Germline V CDR1 and CDR2: SQVTM, ANQGSEA. CDR3: CSVGTGREKLFF. The CDR3 region has the DNA TGCAGCGTAGGGACAGGTCGTGAAAAACTGTTTTTT.

This clonotype was seen more than once but under ten times. The genes are TRBV7-2 and TRBJ1-5; D gene uncertain. Per germline, CDR1 SGHTA and CDR2 FQGNSA. V shed 1 base and J shed 7 bases, with 11 bases lying between them. The length of the CDR3 is 14 residues. The CDR3: CASSLGPMGQPQHF. The DNA of the CDR3 is TGTGCCAGCAGCTTAGGACCCATGGGGCAGCCCCAGCATTTT.

This clonotype was found many times. The chain carries TRBV9 and TRBJ2-1; 7 positions match TRBD2. Germline-derived CDR1 and CDR2 are SGDLS and YYNGEE. V lost 4 bases, J lost 4 bases, and 14 bases stayed unmatched. This CDR3 comprises 17 residues. For the CDR3, the DNA is TGTGCCAGCAGCCCCGACCAGCCGGGACTATTATACAATGAGCAGTTCTTC. This gives the protein CASSPDQPGLLYNEQFF.

This clonotype was seen only a few times. This chain uses TRBV5-4 with TRBJ2-7, with D possibly matching TRBD2 (5 bases). The germline gives CDR1 SGHNT, CDR2 YYREEE (reference sequence). CDR3 length: 15 amino acids. Trimming removed 4 bases at V and 6 bases at J, with 20 bases between. The CDR3 nucleotides are TGTGCCAGCAGCCTAGGGTCCGGAAGAGGGTCCGAGCAGTACTTC. This sequence encodes CASSLGSGRGSEQYF. Variable domain in full (rest from reference TRBV5-4 and TRBJ2-7): ETGVTQSPTHLIKTRGQQVTLRCSSQSGHNTVSWYQQALGQGPQFIFQYYREEENGRGNFPPRFSGLQFPNYSSELNVNALELDDSALYLCASSLGSGRGSEQYFGPGTRLTVT.

This clonotype was observed many times. The chain uses TRBV6-2 or TRBV6-3 and TRBJ2-5; 8 bases agree with TRBD2. Germline values: CDR1 MNHEY, CDR2 SVGEGT. J lost 4 bases, V lost 4 bases, and 17 bases had no gene match. The CDR3 is 18 amino acids. The CDR3 sequence: CASSSVNRGGRRGETQYF. The CDR3 DNA reads as TGTGCCAGCAGTTCCGTCAACCGGGGGGGCCGGAGGGGAGAGACCCAGTACTTC.

This clonotype was seen more than once but under ten times. The CDR3 is CASSLVSLLIGEQFF. The CDR3 nucleotides are TGTGCCAGCAGCTTAGTTTCCCTATTAATTGGTGAGCAGTTCTTC. V and J are TRBV7-9 and TRBJ2-1; D gene unclear. The CDR3 runs to 15 residues. V was pared by 1 base and J by 9 bases, with 16 bases between. Germline V CDR1 and CDR2: SEHNR, FQNEAQ (reference sequence).

This clonotype came up a few times. The J gene is TRBJ2-5, the V gene TRBV28; D is perhaps TRBD2 (6 bases). There are 14 residues in the CDR3. Germline V gene sequence: CDR1 MDHEN, CDR2 SYDVKM. Trimming removed 5 bases from V and 5 bases from J, with 15 bases in between. CDR3 residues: CASSGPTRRETQYF. The CDR3 nucleotides are TGTGCCAGCAGTGGACCGACTAGAAGGGAGACCCAGTACTTC. The complete variable domain, with remaining parts taken from reference TRBV28 and TRBJ2-5, reads DVKVTQSSRYLVKRTGEKVFLECVQDMDHENMFWYRQDPGLGLRLIYFSYDVKMKEKGDIPEGYSVSREKKERFSLILESASTNQTSMYLCASSGPTRRETQYFGPGTRLLVL.

The gene calls are TRBV4-3 and TRBJ2-3, with TRBD2 identical over 7 bases. The junction had 9 bases not matched to a gene; V was cut back by 3 bases and J by 12 bases. Germline CDR1 and CDR2: LGHNA and YSLEER. This CDR3 is built from 13 residues. The CDR3 spells CASSHPGTNTQYF. The CDR3 DNA reads TGCGCCAGCAGCCATCCCGGGACTAACACCCAGTATTTT.

The chain uses TRBV4-3 and TRBJ2-2; TRBD2 agrees at 9 bases. The CDR3 spans 17 residues. The germline V gene has CDR1 LGHNA and CDR2 YSLEER. Trimming at V came to 0 bases and at J to 7 bases, leaving 9 bases not matched to a gene. The CDR3 loop is CASSQDQAGGRYGELFF. The CDR3 DNA follows: TGCGCCAGCAGCCAAGATCAGGCGGGAGGGCGGTACGGGGAGCTGTTTTTT.

This clonotype occurred many times. The gene calls are TRBV20-1 and TRBJ1-5; D remains ambiguous. V lost 3 bases and J lost 0, with 9 bases in between. Germline V gene lookup returns CDR1 DFQATT and CDR2 SNEGSKA (reference sequence). The CDR3 is 14 residues long. The CDR3 coding sequence is TGCAGTGCTAGTTCGTCAGTTAGCAATCAGCCCCAGCATTTT. It is translated as CSASSSVSNQPQHF.

There are a few counts of this clonotype. This chain connects TRBV12-3 or TRBV12-4 to TRBJ2-5; D may be TRBD2 (6 bases). This CDR3 contains 14 residues. The V gene lost 6 bases and the J gene lost 5 bases, with 16 bases spanning the gap. CDR3 sequence: CASRPPGVGETQYF. The CDR3 DNA reads as TGTGCCAGCAGGCCTCCGGGGGTCGGGGAGACCCAGTACTTC.

This chain connects TRBV7-2 to TRBJ2-3, with D perhaps TRBD2 (5 bases). The germline CDR1 and CDR2 sequences are SGHTA and FQGNSA. V lost 8 bases and J lost 0, with 12 bases in between. The CDR3 is made up of 14 amino acids. The CDR3 DNA is TGTGCCAGCCGTCCAGCGGCTAGCACAGATACGCAGTATTTT. Its translation is CASRPAASTDTQYF.

This clonotype appeared a few times. The chain combines TRBV12-3 or TRBV12-4 with TRBJ2-3; no clear D. The CDR3 loop spans 17 amino acids. V dropped 4 bases and J dropped 2 bases, with 19 bases sitting between them. This chain's CDR3 is CASSWAVGNRDTDTQYF. The CDR3 bases are TGTGCCAGCAGTTGGGCGGTGGGTAACAGAGACACAGATACGCAGTATTTT.

V is TRBV28 and J is TRBJ2-7; 9 nucleotides agree with TRBD1. Germline V lookup: CDR1 MDHEN, CDR2 SYDVKM. The trim removed 4 bases at V and 4 bases at J, leaving 8 bases unmatched. The CDR3 spans 15 residues. The CDR3 region has the DNA TGTGCCAGCAGTTCCTCCGGGACAGGGTCTTACGAGCAGTACTTC. Amino acid sequence: CASSSSGTGSYEQYF.

There are many counts of this clonotype. The chain has TRBV28 and TRBJ1-2; weak D call: TRBD1 (5 bases). Germline assignment: CDR1 MDHEN and CDR2 SYDVKM. V was cut by 5 bases and J by 6 bases, with 22 bases left in between. The CDR3 is 16 amino acids. The CDR3 DNA reads as TGTGCCAGCAGTCCTCCACAGGCCATGAGAGCGGATGGCTACACCTTC. It yields the protein CASSPPQAMRADGYTF.

This clonotype was counted a few times. The chain links TRBV6-2 or TRBV6-3 to TRBJ2-1; 10 bases fit TRBD1. The CDR3 loop spans 16 amino acids. The junction had 10 bases not matched to a gene; V was cut back by 5 bases and J by 6 bases. Germline V gene data show CDR1 as MNHEY and CDR2 as SVGEGT. The CDR3: CASSRRDRGGGNEQFF. The CDR3 DNA reads TGTGCCAGCAGTCGCCGGGACAGGGGAGGGGGCAATGAGCAGTTCTTC.

This clonotype has just a few counts. J is TRBJ2-3 and V is TRBV3-1; D assignment may be TRBD1 or TRBD2 (5 bases each). V gave up 5 bases and J gave up 9 bases, with 15 bases separating them. Germline V gives CDR1 LGHDT, CDR2 YNNKEL (reference sequence). This CDR3 is built from 13 residues. CDR3 bases: TGTGCCAGCAGCGGCCGGGGACGACGGACGCAGTATTTT. Translating gives CASSGRGRRTQYF.

This clonotype occurred a few times. This rearrangement joins TRBV7-2 to TRBJ2-4, with TRBD2 matching over 8 bases. V shed 2 bases and J 11 bases; nucleotides not matched to a gene: 5. Germline-derived CDR1 and CDR2 are SGHTA and FQGNSA. CDR3 length: 13 residues. For the CDR3, the DNA is TGTGCCAGCAGCTTAAGTCCGGGAGGGGTTCAGTACTTC. Protein: CASSLSPGGVQYF.

The V and J genes are TRBV10-3 and TRBJ2-2; maybe TRBD2 (6 bases). CDR1 and CDR2 from the germline V gene are ENHRY and SYGVKD. The CDR3 consists of 16 residues. Between the trimmed V and J ends, which lost 2 bases and 3 bases, there was a span of 13 bases. The CDR3 region is CAISELKRVDTGELFF. The CDR3 DNA reads TGTGCCATCAGTGAGCTCAAGCGGGTGGACACCGGGGAGCTGTTTTTT.

The V call is TRBV28, the J call TRBJ2-5, with TRBD2 matching over 8 bases. The germline V gene encodes CDR1 MDHEN and CDR2 SYDVKM. The V and J ends lost 5 bases and 1 base, in that order; junction bases with no gene match: 6. The CDR3 spans 15 residues. The CDR3, as DNA: TGTGCCAGCAGTCCTTCACGGGGGGGCCAAGAGACCCAGTACTTC. It yields the protein CASSPSRGGQETQYF.

This clonotype was found a few times. The chain combines TRBV20-1 with TRBJ1-1; TRBD1 is a possible D gene (6 bases). Germline V lookup: CDR1 DFQATT, CDR2 SNEGSKA (reference sequence). This CDR3 region has 15 residues. Trimming took 3 bases from V and 1 from J, leaving 15 bases between them. The CDR3 loop is CSARVRGGRNTEAFF. CDR3 bases: TGCAGTGCTAGGGTCAGGGGTGGTAGGAACACTGAAGCTTTCTTT.

The rearrangement uses TRBV5-4 and TRBJ2-3; D is undetermined. Trimming left V 4 bases short and J 0 bases short, with 12 bases between. The CDR3 totals 15 residues. CDR1 is SGHNT and CDR2 is YYREEE in the germline V gene (reference sequence). The CDR3 is CASSRRPTSTDTQYF. CDR3 coding DNA: TGTGCCAGCAGCCGAAGACCCACTAGCACAGATACGCAGTATTTT.

In its sample, this clonotype was seen a few times. The rearrangement joins TRBV7-9 to TRBJ2-1, with 16 bases fitting TRBD2. V gave up 5 bases and J gave up 0 bases; unmatched junction bases: 10. The CDR3 has 20 amino acids. Germline loops: CDR1 SEHNR, CDR2 FQNEAQ (reference sequence). The CDR3 protein is CASSKKGLAGGKSSYNEQFF. The DNA for the CDR3 is TGTGCCAGCAGCAAAAAGGGACTAGCGGGAGGGAAAAGCTCCTACAATGAGCAGTTCTTC.

This clonotype has only a few counts. The chain carries TRBV5-1 and TRBJ1-5; D is unclear. Trimming removed 2 bases at V and 5 bases at J, with 8 bases between. The CDR3 runs to 13 residues. The germline CDR1 and CDR2 sequences are SGHRS and YFSETQ. CDR3 DNA: TGCGCCAGCAGCTTAGGTTCTGATCAGCCCCAGCATTTT. Translation gives CASSLGSDQPQHF.